These 6 T cell receptor beta chains were sequenced from one sample in a study of cytomegalovirus exposure and HLA in healthy donors. PCR was performed using 60 Vbeta and 13 Jbeta primers. Sequencing used immunoSEQ multiplex PCR; TCRdb keeps in-frame clones, though not all of them. The sample includes approximately 130,000 clones, about 69% of them seen just once. The material sequenced was PBMCs. The receptors shown here come from a man aged 25-45 years in good health and CMV-seronegative.

A single count supports this clone. The V and J genes are TRBV4-1 and TRBJ2-5; possibly TRBD1 for D (5 bases). Trimming removed 4 bases from V and 1 base from J, with 7 bases in between. Germline V CDR1 and CDR2: MGHRA, YSYEKL. The CDR3 is made up of 13 amino acids. CDR3 region: CASSRQIQETQYF. The CDR3 nucleotides are TGCGCCAGCAGCCGACAGATCCAAGAGACCCAGTACTTC.

This clone was recorded only once. The chain couples TRBV20-1 to TRBJ2-5; D remains unclear. Germline V gives CDR1 DFQATT, CDR2 SNEGSKA (reference sequence). Trimming stripped 6 bases from V and 5 bases from J, with 10 bases between. CDR3 length equals 11 residues. This chain's CDR3 is CSAKRSETQYF. In nucleotides, the CDR3 is TGCAGTGCGAAGAGGTCGGAGACCCAGTACTTC.

The V and J genes are TRBV10-3 and TRBJ2-7; TRBD1 aligns across 9 bases. Trimming removed 3 bases from V and 3 bases from J; junction bases left unmatched: 12. Per germline, CDR1 ENHRY and CDR2 SYGVKD. This CDR3 region has 17 residues. CDR3 DNA: TGTGCCATCAGTGACCCAACGTGGGACAGGGCGATCTACGAGCAGTACTTC. It is translated as CAISDPTWDRAIYEQYF.

This chain links TRBV7-8 with TRBJ1-2; TRBD1 might be the D (5 bases). The V end lost 7 bases, the J end lost 4 bases, and 22 bases lay between the germline ends. Germline-derived CDR1 and CDR2 are SGHVS and FQNEAQ. The CDR3 extends over 16 amino acids. This CDR3 is CASTLRHGGGSYGYTF. CDR3 in DNA: TGTGCCAGCACCTTGCGGCATGGGGGGGGGAGCTATGGCTACACCTTC.

The chain carries TRBV7-3 and TRBJ2-1; D perhaps matches TRBD1 (6 bases). CDR3 size: 13 residues. Trimming took off 4 bases at V and 9 bases at J, with 13 bases between the two ends. The V gene's germline CDR1 is SGHTA and CDR2 FQGTGA. CDR3 sequence: CASSSTGMGEQFF. The CDR3 DNA reads TGTGCCAGCAGCTCCACAGGGATGGGTGAGCAGTTCTTC. Complete variable domain (other parts from reference TRBV7-3 and TRBJ2-1): GAGVSQTPSNKVTEKGKYVELRCDPISGHTALYWYRQSLGQGPEFLIYFQGTGAADDSGLPNDRFFAVRPEGSVSTLKIQRTERGDSAVYLCASSSTGMGEQFFGPGTRLTVL.

V and J are TRBV9 and TRBJ2-7, with D hard to call. Germline V lookup: CDR1 SGDLS, CDR2 YYNGEE. With 3 bases removed from V and 2 bases from J, the gap between germline ends came to 9 bases. The CDR3 loop spans 13 amino acids. CDR3 in amino acids: CASSAAATYEQYF. The CDR3 coding sequence is TGTGCCAGCAGCGCGGCGGCCACCTACGAGCAGTACTTC.